This T cell receptor (beta chain) originates from a study of shared clonotypes between healthy human individuals. Study overall: There were three CD4 naive, three CD4 memory, two CD8 naive and one CD8 memory plates per donor. Study outcomes and limitations: Sequencing of the sorted subsets was shown by rarefaction to be incomplete despite large depth. It was the few donors that limited the genetic and exposure-history diversity represented.

Clones were sequenced by immunoSEQ multiplex PCR, and TCRdb holds only the in-frame ones, with some missing. The table has over a million clones, approximately 72% seen once; the top ten hold approximately 1.3%. In the case of this clone: Its antigen is not identified.

Germline CDR1 SGHTA, CDR2 FQGNSA. Unmatched junction bases numbered 7, after V lost 5 bases and J lost 4 bases. The CDR3 extends over 16 amino acids. This chain uses TRBV7-2 with TRBJ2-3, with TRBD2 matching 12 bases. Sequenced sample: memory CD4+ T cells sorted from blood. As for subset: CD45RA-negative fraction. This TCR derives from a man younger than 30 in good health. The CDR3 is CASSETSGRVADTQYF. Written as DNA, the CDR3 is TGTGCCAGCAGCGAGACTAGCGGGAGAGTCGCAGATACGCAGTATTTT.